This T cell receptor beta chain is from a study of OX40 agonist ivuxolimab in advanced cancers. Study overall: All patients had ivuxolimab intravenously every 2 weeks at 0.01 to 10 mg/kg. Prior anti-PD-1, anti-PD-L1 or anti-CTLA-4 therapy did not bar entry, and around 39% had some. Broader study findings: Doses of 0.1 to 3.0 mg/kg were accompanied by clonal expansion of CD4+ and CD8+ blood T cells by week 6. CD8+ T cells showed, on average, more clonal expansion than CD4+ cells.

CDR3 length equals 17 residues. The V and J ends lost 7 bases and 5 bases respectively, with 23 bases between them. Germline lookup yields CDR1 SGHAT and CDR2 FQNNGV. TCRdb's table, derived via immunoSEQ multiplex PCR, lists solely in-frame clones and lacks some. Seen here are under 25,000 clones, more than 65% observed once, and the top ten hold about a third. A word on this clone: Its antigen remains unknown.

The starting material was CD4+ or CD8+ T cells sorted from blood, obtained in a trial of the OX40 agonist ivuxolimab. The genes are TRBV11-2 and TRBJ1-4, with a weak D call TRBD1 (5 bases). The TCR originated in an adult with an advanced solid tumor such as melanoma, head and neck, liver or kidney cancer. CDR3 residues: CASKRAPYGGVNEKLFF. In DNA, the CDR3 is TGTGCCAGCAAGAGGGCCCCTTACGGGGGGGTGAATGAAAAACTGTTTTTT.